These 18 T cell receptor beta chains came from one sample sequenced in a study of OX40 agonist ivuxolimab in advanced cancers. Using immunoSEQ multiplex PCR, the repertoire was profiled, and TCRdb retains in-frame clones only, with some absent. The sample consists of tens of thousands of clones, around four fifths of them appearing once. The source material was CD4+ or CD8+ T cells sorted from blood, sampled in a trial of the OX40 agonist ivuxolimab. All receptors derive from an adult with an advanced solid tumor such as melanoma, head and neck, liver or kidney cancer.

This chain links TRBV27 with TRBJ2-7; tentative D call: TRBD1 (5 bases). V was pared by 7 bases and J by 5 bases, with 21 bases between. Germline CDR1 and CDR2: MNHEY and SMNVEV (reference sequence). The CDR3 runs 15 residues. CDR3 DNA: TGTGCCAGCACCCCGCGTGGCAGGGTATCACACGAGCAGTACTTC. Protein: CASTPRGRVSHEQYF.

The chain links TRBV6-5 to TRBJ1-2, with 12 bases fitting TRBD1. CDR3 length equals 13 residues. Germline V gives CDR1 MNHEY, CDR2 SVGAGI. Trimming at V came to 6 bases and at J to 8 bases, leaving 4 bases not matched to a gene. The CDR3 coding sequence is TGTGCCAGCAGGGCCGGGACAGGGGGCGGCTACACCTTC. This gives the protein CASRAGTGGGYTF.

The V call is TRBV5-1, the J call TRBJ2-5; 10 positions match TRBD1. The length of the CDR3 is 15 residues. The V segment lost 2 bases and the J segment 5 bases; nucleotides outside the gene matches: 6. Per the germline V gene, CDR1 is SGHRS and CDR2 is YFSETQ. The CDR3 DNA reads as TGCGCCAGCAGCTTCGGACAGGGGGTGGTCGAGACCCAGTACTTC. It specifies CASSFGQGVVETQYF. Using reference TRBV5-1 and TRBJ2-5 for the parts outside the CDR3, the full variable domain is KAGVTQTPRYLIKTRGQQVTLSCSPISGHRSVSWYQQTPGQGLQFLFEYFSETQRNKGNFPGRFSGRQFSNSRSEMNVSTLELGDSALYLCASSFGQGVVETQYFGPGTRLLVL.

This clone was counted between two and nine times. This rearrangement joins TRBV9 to TRBJ2-1; 12 positions match TRBD2. J gave up 5 bases and V 4 bases, and 10 bases lay outside the gene matches. Per germline, CDR1 SGDLS and CDR2 YYNGEE. The CDR3 covers 17 residues. CDR3 DNA sequence: TGTGCCAGCAGCCAAACCGGGACTAGCGGGCTCAACAATGAGCAGTTCTTC. The encoded protein is CASSQTGTSGLNNEQFF. Complete variable domain (other parts from reference TRBV9 and TRBJ2-1): DSGVTQTPKHLITATGQRVTLRCSPRSGDLSVYWYQQSLDQGLQFLIQYYNGEERAKGNILERFSAQQFPDLHSELNLSSLELGDSALYFCASSQTGTSGLNNEQFFGPGTRLTVL.

The rearrangement joins TRBV7-9 to TRBJ2-7, with 8 bases fitting TRBD2. This CDR3 contains 15 residues. With 2 bases clipped from V and 3 bases from J, the junction kept 6 bases outside the gene matches. The germline CDR1 and CDR2 sequences are SEHNR and FQNEAQ (reference sequence). CDR3: CASSLRGGEIYEQYF. The CDR3, as DNA: TGTGCCAGCAGCTTACGGGGGGGTGAAATCTACGAGCAGTACTTC.

The chain joins TRBV4-3 to TRBJ2-3, with a tentative D call TRBD2 (5 bases). Germline lookup yields CDR1 LGHNA and CDR2 YSLEER. V was shortened by 4 bases and J by 0 bases, with 11 bases between the two germline ends. CDR3 length equals 15 residues. Here the CDR3 reads CASSPLGDSTDTQYF. The CDR3 nucleotides are TGCGCCAGCAGCCCATTGGGAGACAGCACAGATACGCAGTATTTT.

This clone occurred a few times. V and J are TRBV7-8 and TRBJ1-2, with 9 bases matching TRBD1. V lost 5 bases to trimming and J lost 8 bases; unmatched junction nucleotides: 15. The CDR3 is 16 amino acids. Per germline, CDR1 SGHVS and CDR2 FQNEAQ. The CDR3 sequence is CASSPRTGGPMEGYTF. The CDR3 DNA reads as TGTGCCAGCAGCCCGCGAACAGGGGGCCCCATGGAAGGCTACACCTTC.

The chain is built from TRBV7-2 and TRBJ2-5, with 7 nucleotides matching TRBD1. The better agreement between TRBJ2-7 and the DNA end casts doubt on the J call. CDR1 is SGHTA and CDR2 is FQGNSA in the germline V gene. The CDR3 extends over 13 amino acids. The CDR3 spells CASSLGQGDEQYF. The CDR3 nucleotides are TGTGCCAGCAGCTTAGGCCAGGGGGACGAGCAGTACTTC.

The rearrangement links TRBV19 to TRBJ2-2; 8 bases line up with TRBD1. V lost 7 bases and J lost 7; bases outside the gene matches: 11. There are 15 residues in the CDR3. The germline V gene encodes CDR1 LNHDA and CDR2 SQIVND (reference sequence). The CDR3 loop reads CASTTLKTGVGELFF. As DNA, the CDR3 is TGTGCCAGTACCACCCTCAAGACAGGGGTCGGGGAGCTGTTTTTT.

The chain carries TRBV9 and TRBJ2-1, with D unresolved. Germline CDR1 is SGDLS and CDR2 is YYNGEE. V lost 4 bases to trimming and J lost 1 base, with 15 bases between them. The CDR3 is made up of 16 amino acids. CDR3 protein: CASSLHLLRSYNEQFF. The CDR3 region has the DNA TGTGCCAGCAGCTTGCACTTACTTCGGTCCTACAATGAGCAGTTCTTC.

This clone was counted ten times or more. This chain's CDR3 is CASSATAGVHWEGAFF. The CDR3 coding sequence is TGTGCCAGCAGCGCCACCGCAGGGGTTCACTGGGAGGGAGCTTTCTTT. The chain joins TRBV9 to TRBJ1-1, with D possibly matching TRBD1 (6 bases). With 3 bases removed from V and 10 bases from J, the gap between germline ends came to 25 bases. Germline CDR1 SGDLS, CDR2 YYNGEE. CDR3 size: 16 residues.

The genes are TRBV11-2 and TRBJ1-1, with D tentatively TRBD1 (5 bases). This CDR3 spans 14 amino acids. The V gene's germline CDR1 is SGHAT and CDR2 FQNNGV. Deletions cut 3 bases from V and 5 bases from J, with 13 bases between. In DNA, the CDR3 is TGTGCCAGCAGCTTTAAGGGGACGGGGACTGAAGCTTTCTTT. Translation: CASSFKGTGTEAFF. The full variable domain, its missing parts supplied by reference TRBV11-2 and TRBJ1-1, is EAGVAQSPRYKIIEKRQSVAFWCNPISGHATLYWYQQILGQGPKLLIQFQNNGVVDDSQLPKDRFSAERLKGVDSTLKIQPAKLEDSAVYLCASSFKGTGTEAFFGQGTRLTVV.

The chain is built from TRBV7-3 and TRBJ1-1, with D unclear. This CDR3 is 13 amino acids long. Germline lookup yields CDR1 SGHTA and CDR2 FQGTGA. The V gene lost 3 bases and the J gene lost 3 bases, with 8 bases spanning the gap. The CDR3 nucleotides read TGTGCCAGCAGCTTGGGTGGGGACACTGAAGCTTTCTTT. Residues: CASSLGGDTEAFF. Full variable domain (missing parts from reference TRBV7-3 and TRBJ1-1): GAGVSQTPSNKVTEKGKYVELRCDPISGHTALYWYRQSLGQGPEFLIYFQGTGAADDSGLPNDRFFAVRPEGSVSTLKIQRTERGDSAVYLCASSLGGDTEAFFGQGTRLTVV.

V and J are TRBV10-1 and TRBJ2-5; maybe TRBD1 (6 bases). Germline CDR1 is WNHNN and CDR2 is SYGVQD (reference sequence). This CDR3 contains 16 residues. V lost 10 bases and J lost 1, with 22 bases in between. CDR3: CANPPSYRACQETQYF. CDR3 in DNA: TGCGCCAACCCTCCAAGTTACAGGGCATGCCAAGAGACCCAGTACTTC.

The rearrangement uses TRBV7-3 and TRBJ2-3; a weak D match, TRBD2 (6 bases). The germline V and J ends were trimmed by 2 bases and 5 bases, with 14 bases remaining between them. The germline V gene encodes CDR1 SGHTA and CDR2 FQGTGA. There are 15 residues in the CDR3. CDR3 DNA: TGTGCCAGCAGCTTAGACGGGAGTGAAGGAGATACGCAGTATTTT. This translates into CASSLDGSEGDTQYF.

V gene TRBV11-2 combines with J gene TRBJ2-7; 9 bases align to TRBD1. CDR1 is SGHAT, CDR2 FQNNGV, per germline. With V trimmed by 4 bases and J by 3 bases, 13 bases remained unmatched. CDR3 length equals 17 residues. The CDR3 DNA follows: TGTGCCAGCAGCTCCGGGACAGGGTTAAGTTCTGACTACGAGCAGTACTTC. Encoded protein: CASSSGTGLSSDYEQYF.

The chain is built from TRBV5-8 and TRBJ1-1; tentative D call: TRBD1 (5 bases). The CDR3 sequence is 16 residues long. Trimming shortened V by 0 bases and J by 7 bases, and 19 bases separated the two germline ends. Germline V lookup: CDR1 SGHTS, CDR2 YDEGEE. CDR3 residues: CASSLEGGLRGGEAFF. DNA of the CDR3: TGTGCCAGCAGCTTGGAAGGAGGCCTCCGGGGCGGTGAAGCTTTCTTT.

This chain links TRBV7-9 with TRBJ2-3; D may be TRBD1 (6 bases). Trimming took off 6 bases at V and 0 bases at J, with 16 bases between the two ends. CDR1 SEHNR and CDR2 FQNEAQ come from the germline V gene (reference sequence). The CDR3 spans 16 residues. The CDR3 DNA follows: TGTGCCAGCAGATCGCTATACAGGGCTAGCACAGATACGCAGTATTTT. Its protein is CASRSLYRASTDTQYF.